The rows below give T cell receptor beta chains drawn from one sample of a study of a mutant IDH1 vaccine in newly diagnosed glioma. The protocol was immunoSEQ multiplex PCR, while the TCRdb copy is restricted to in-frame clones and leaves out a portion. The sample includes some 15,000 clones, around 87% of them seen just once. Sequenced material: PBMCs, taken from a glioma patient treated with radiotherapy, temozolomide or both. Every receptor here comes from a woman between 40 and 50 years old with glioma. Some clones in this sample may be carry-over from other donors' samples. Both conserved end residues are part of each CDR3. Fields, in order: J gene, V gene, clone size, D gene, CDR3 DNA, CDR3 protein. The D gene is left open where the match is weak. Clone size appears in some rows only: once, few, many, or a class for an expanded clone.

j_gene: TRBJ2-3; v_gene: TRBV4-1; abundance: -; d_gene: -; CDR3nt: TGCGCCAGCAGCCAAGTTGTAGTGCAGGCAGATACGCAGTATTTT; CDR3aa: CASSQVVVQADTQYF
j_gene: TRBJ1-3; v_gene: TRBV6-1; abundance: -; d_gene: -; CDR3nt: TGTGCCAGCAGGGGGGATTTCTCTGGAAACACCATATATTTT; CDR3aa: CASRGDFSGNTIYF
j_gene: TRBJ2-7; v_gene: TRBV5-1; abundance: -; d_gene: -; CDR3nt: TGCGCCAGCAGCTTGAATACAGGGACCTCAAGGGGTTTCACCTACGAGCAGTACTTC; CDR3aa: CASSLNTGTSRGFTYEQYF
j_gene: TRBJ1-1; v_gene: TRBV19; abundance: -; d_gene: -; CDR3nt: TGTGCCAGTAGTATCCAGGGAATTAACACTGAAGCTTTCTTT; CDR3aa: CASSIQGINTEAFF
j_gene: TRBJ1-2; v_gene: TRBV18; abundance: -; d_gene: -; CDR3nt: TGTGCCAGCTCACTACAGGGTGCTACGGATGGCTACACCTTC; CDR3aa: CASSLQGATDGYTF
j_gene: TRBJ1-2; v_gene: TRBV30; abundance: -; d_gene: -; CDR3nt: TGTGCCTGGAGTGGGGCGGGGCAGCCGCTAAGGCAAACGTATCATGGCTACACCTTC; CDR3aa: CAWSGAGQPLRQTYHGYTF
j_gene: TRBJ2-3; v_gene: TRBV4-1; abundance: -; d_gene: -; CDR3nt: TGCGCCAGCAGCCAAGCGGAGGGTACGCAGTATTTT; CDR3aa: CASSQAEGTQYF
j_gene: TRBJ2-2; v_gene: TRBV30; abundance: -; d_gene: -; CDR3nt: TGTGCCTGGAGAGCCGGGATGTCCGGGGAGCTGTTTTTT; CDR3aa: CAWRAGMSGELFF
j_gene: TRBJ2-3; v_gene: TRBV30; abundance: -; d_gene: TRBD2; CDR3nt: TGTGCCTGGAGTCGGACTCTAGCGGGCAGCACAGATACGCAGTATTTT; CDR3aa: CAWSRTLAGSTDTQYF
j_gene: TRBJ2-1; v_gene: TRBV19; abundance: -; d_gene: -; CDR3nt: TGTGCCAGTAATGGAGGATATTACGATGAGCAGTTCTTC; CDR3aa: CASNGGYYDEQFF
j_gene: TRBJ2-1; v_gene: TRBV5-6; abundance: -; d_gene: -; CDR3nt: TGTGCCAGCAGCTTTAGTGACAATGAGCAGTTCTTC; CDR3aa: CASSFSDNEQFF
j_gene: TRBJ1-1; v_gene: TRBV6-1; abundance: few; d_gene: -; CDR3nt: TGTGCCAGCAGTGATGGCGGGGACTACACTGAAGCTTTCTTT; CDR3aa: CASSDGGDYTEAFF
j_gene: TRBJ1-5; v_gene: TRBV6-1; abundance: -; d_gene: -; CDR3nt: TGTGCCAGCAGTGAAGGAGGGAGGGGCAATCAGCCCCAGCATTTT; CDR3aa: CASSEGGRGNQPQHF
j_gene: TRBJ2-6; v_gene: TRBV13; abundance: -; d_gene: TRBD2; CDR3nt: TGTGCCAGCAGCTTAGCCGGGGGGTATGGGGCCAACGTCCTGACTTTC; CDR3aa: CASSLAGGYGANVLTF
j_gene: TRBJ1-5; v_gene: TRBV2; abundance: -; d_gene: -; CDR3nt: TGTGCCAGCAGTCAGGAAGCCGGGACGGCCAATCAGCCCCAGCATTTT; CDR3aa: CASSQEAGTANQPQHF
j_gene: TRBJ1-1; v_gene: TRBV11-2; abundance: few; d_gene: -; CDR3nt: TGTGCCAGCAGCTTCGACAGCGTGGACACTGAAGCTTTCTTT; CDR3aa: CASSFDSVDTEAFF
j_gene: TRBJ2-5; v_gene: TRBV6-4; abundance: -; d_gene: -; CDR3nt: TGTGCCAGCAGTCGGGACGGAGGGGAGACCCAGTACTTC; CDR3aa: CASSRDGGETQYF
j_gene: TRBJ1-5; v_gene: TRBV7-9; abundance: -; d_gene: -; CDR3nt: TGTGCCAGCAGCTTGGGGGGAGAGCAGCCCCAGCATTTT; CDR3aa: CASSLGGEQPQHF
j_gene: TRBJ1-3; v_gene: TRBV2; abundance: few; d_gene: -; CDR3nt: TGTGCCAGCAGGGATACTACGTGGGGGTCCTCTGGAAACACCATATATTTT; CDR3aa: CASRDTTWGSSGNTIYF
j_gene: TRBJ1-5; v_gene: TRBV28; abundance: -; d_gene: -; CDR3nt: TGTGCCAGCAGTTTGAGACAAGATCAGCCCCAGCATTTT; CDR3aa: CASSLRQDQPQHF
j_gene: TRBJ2-7; v_gene: TRBV9; abundance: -; d_gene: TRBD2; CDR3nt: TGTGCCAGCAGCGTAGGGGGGGAGGGGTACGAGCAGTACTTC; CDR3aa: CASSVGGEGYEQYF
j_gene: TRBJ2-1; v_gene: TRBV5-1; abundance: -; d_gene: TRBD1; CDR3nt: TGCGCCAGCAGCTTACGGGGACAGGGAAATGAGCAGTTCTTC; CDR3aa: CASSLRGQGNEQFF
j_gene: TRBJ2-1; v_gene: TRBV6-1; abundance: -; d_gene: -; CDR3nt: TGTGCCAGCACCGGGAGCGATGAGCAGTTCTTC; CDR3aa: CASTGSDEQFF
j_gene: TRBJ2-5; v_gene: TRBV2; abundance: -; d_gene: TRBD2; CDR3nt: TGTGCCAGCAGTCCTAGCGGAAACCAAGAGACCCAGTACTTC; CDR3aa: CASSPSGNQETQYF
j_gene: TRBJ2-7; v_gene: TRBV21-1; abundance: -; d_gene: -; CDR3nt: TGTGCCAGCAGCAAAGGGACAGGGCCCTCCTACGAGCAGTACTTC; CDR3aa: CASSKGTGPSYEQYF
j_gene: TRBJ1-5; v_gene: TRBV6-1; abundance: -; d_gene: -; CDR3nt: TGTGCCAGCAGTGACGGGGGGTGGAGACAGCCCCAGCATTTT; CDR3aa: CASSDGGWRQPQHF
j_gene: TRBJ2-1; v_gene: TRBV23-1; abundance: -; d_gene: -; CDR3nt: TGCGCCAGCAGTCAATCGAAGGGACGAAATGAGCAGTTCTTC; CDR3aa: CASSQSKGRNEQFF
j_gene: TRBJ1-2; v_gene: TRBV7-3; abundance: -; d_gene: TRBD1; CDR3nt: TGTGCCAGCAGCTCTCGCCCCGGGACAGATATCTATGGCTACACCTTC; CDR3aa: CASSSRPGTDIYGYTF
j_gene: TRBJ2-7; v_gene: TRBV28; abundance: -; d_gene: TRBD1; CDR3nt: TGTGCCAGCAGTCCATACCGGGACAGGGGGCTCGAGCAGTACTTC; CDR3aa: CASSPYRDRGLEQYF
j_gene: TRBJ2-1; v_gene: TRBV6-5; abundance: -; d_gene: -; CDR3nt: TGTGCCAGCAGCCCCGAGTCCAGGGGCTACAATGAGCAGTTCTTC; CDR3aa: CASSPESRGYNEQFF
j_gene: TRBJ1-4; v_gene: TRBV6-5; abundance: -; d_gene: -; CDR3nt: TGTGCCAGCAGTTTTAGTCCAACTAATGAAAAACTGTTTTTT; CDR3aa: CASSFSPTNEKLFF
j_gene: TRBJ2-3; v_gene: TRBV2; abundance: -; d_gene: -; CDR3nt: TGTGCCAGCATTTTAGAACCGGACGTAGATACGCAGTATTTT; CDR3aa: CASILEPDVDTQYF
j_gene: TRBJ1-5; v_gene: TRBV27; abundance: -; d_gene: TRBD1; CDR3nt: TGTGCCAGCAGTTTCCGAGGGGGCCATCAGCCCCAGCATTTT; CDR3aa: CASSFRGGHQPQHF
j_gene: TRBJ2-7; v_gene: TRBV19; abundance: -; d_gene: -; CDR3nt: TGTGCCAGTAGTATGACCCCCTACGAGCAGTACTTC; CDR3aa: CASSMTPYEQYF
j_gene: TRBJ1-1; v_gene: TRBV6-1; abundance: -; d_gene: -; CDR3nt: TGTGCCAGCAGTGAAGTTGTTGTCACTGAAGCTTTCTTT; CDR3aa: CASSEVVVTEAFF
j_gene: TRBJ1-4; v_gene: TRBV29-1; abundance: -; d_gene: TRBD1; CDR3nt: TGCAGCGGGAACAGGGGAGGAAAACTGTTTTTT; CDR3aa: CSGNRGGKLFF
j_gene: TRBJ2-3; v_gene: TRBV25-1; abundance: -; d_gene: TRBD1; CDR3nt: TGTGCCAGCAGTTGGACAGGGGGCCTGTATTTT; CDR3aa: CASSWTGGLYF
j_gene: TRBJ2-3; v_gene: TRBV30; abundance: -; d_gene: -; CDR3nt: TGTGCCTGGAGTGTAACTGGGGCGTTAAAAGATACGCAGTATTTT; CDR3aa: CAWSVTGALKDTQYF
j_gene: TRBJ1-5; v_gene: TRBV11-2; abundance: -; d_gene: -; CDR3nt: TGTGCCAGCAGCTTAGAGGGGAATAGCAATCAGCCCCAGCATTTT; CDR3aa: CASSLEGNSNQPQHF
j_gene: TRBJ2-7; v_gene: TRBV2; abundance: -; d_gene: TRBD2; CDR3nt: TGTGCCAGCACCCCCAGCGGGGTTTATTCCCGTTACGAGCAGTACTTC; CDR3aa: CASTPSGVYSRYEQYF
j_gene: TRBJ2-5; v_gene: TRBV7-9; abundance: -; d_gene: TRBD1; CDR3nt: TGTGCCAGCAGCTTAGCTGGGACAGGGGTTTCCGAGACCCAGTACTTC; CDR3aa: CASSLAGTGVSETQYF
j_gene: TRBJ1-5; v_gene: TRBV7-2; abundance: few; d_gene: TRBD1; CDR3nt: TGTGCCAGCAGCCCGGGGACAGGGGGATTTCAGCCCCAGCATTTT; CDR3aa: CASSPGTGGFQPQHF
j_gene: TRBJ1-3; v_gene: TRBV6-6; abundance: -; d_gene: -; CDR3nt: TGTGCCAGCGGTTCCGGGGTAATCGGTGGAAACACCATATATTTT; CDR3aa: CASGSGVIGGNTIYF
j_gene: TRBJ1-1; v_gene: TRBV5-5; abundance: -; d_gene: -; CDR3nt: TGTGCCAGCAGCCTACAGGGAAATAGGAACACTGAAGCTTTCTTT; CDR3aa: CASSLQGNRNTEAFF
j_gene: TRBJ1-1; v_gene: TRBV27; abundance: -; d_gene: -; CDR3nt: TGTGCCAGCAGTTTATCGGGGCCGACGAACACTGAAGCTTTCTTT; CDR3aa: CASSLSGPTNTEAFF
j_gene: TRBJ1-4; v_gene: TRBV6-5; abundance: -; d_gene: -; CDR3nt: TGTGCCAGCGGGCGGCCAACTAATGAAAAACTGTTTTTT; CDR3aa: CASGRPTNEKLFF
j_gene: TRBJ2-7; v_gene: TRBV27; abundance: -; d_gene: -; CDR3nt: TGTGCCAGCAGTCCCGACGCCCCCTACGAGCAGTACTTC; CDR3aa: CASSPDAPYEQYF
j_gene: TRBJ1-2; v_gene: TRBV5-4; abundance: -; d_gene: TRBD1; CDR3nt: TGTGCCAGCAGCCCCCGAGACAGGGTGAGGGGCTACACCTTC; CDR3aa: CASSPRDRVRGYTF
j_gene: TRBJ2-2; v_gene: TRBV29-1; abundance: -; d_gene: -; CDR3nt: TGCAGCGCACTAGGACTGTCGAACACCGGGGAGCTGTTTTTT; CDR3aa: CSALGLSNTGELFF
j_gene: TRBJ2-7; v_gene: TRBV5-1; abundance: once; d_gene: TRBD2; CDR3nt: TGCGCCAGCAGCTCGGTGACTAGCGGGACCTTTTATGAGCAGTACTTC; CDR3aa: CASSSVTSGTFYEQYF
j_gene: TRBJ1-1; v_gene: TRBV30; abundance: -; d_gene: -; CDR3nt: TGTGCCTGGATGTGGGGGCTGGGCACTGAAGCTTTCTTT; CDR3aa: CAWMWGLGTEAFF
j_gene: TRBJ2-3; v_gene: TRBV29-1; abundance: once; d_gene: -; CDR3nt: TGCAGCACCCTCGTCGGGAAGGGACTTAGCACAGATACGCAGTATTTT; CDR3aa: CSTLVGKGLSTDTQYF
j_gene: TRBJ1-5; v_gene: TRBV19; abundance: -; d_gene: -; CDR3nt: TGTGACAGTAGTATGACAGCAAATCAGCCCCAGCATTTT; CDR3aa: CDSSMTANQPQHF
j_gene: TRBJ1-2; v_gene: TRBV6-6; abundance: -; d_gene: -; CDR3nt: TGTGCCAGCACCCCCCCAACTAACTATGGCTACACCTTC; CDR3aa: CASTPPTNYGYTF
j_gene: TRBJ1-1; v_gene: TRBV4-1; abundance: -; d_gene: -; CDR3nt: TGCGCCAGCAGCCACGCATCGGGAGGGGACACTGAAGCTTTCTTT; CDR3aa: CASSHASGGDTEAFF
j_gene: TRBJ1-5; v_gene: TRBV30; abundance: -; d_gene: TRBD1; CDR3nt: TGTGCCTGGACCCCTGGACAGGGAGGTCAGCCCCAGCATTTT; CDR3aa: CAWTPGQGGQPQHF
j_gene: TRBJ2-5; v_gene: TRBV4-1; abundance: -; d_gene: -; CDR3nt: TGCGCCAGCAGCATACTAGTTTCAGAGACCCAGTACTTC; CDR3aa: CASSILVSETQYF